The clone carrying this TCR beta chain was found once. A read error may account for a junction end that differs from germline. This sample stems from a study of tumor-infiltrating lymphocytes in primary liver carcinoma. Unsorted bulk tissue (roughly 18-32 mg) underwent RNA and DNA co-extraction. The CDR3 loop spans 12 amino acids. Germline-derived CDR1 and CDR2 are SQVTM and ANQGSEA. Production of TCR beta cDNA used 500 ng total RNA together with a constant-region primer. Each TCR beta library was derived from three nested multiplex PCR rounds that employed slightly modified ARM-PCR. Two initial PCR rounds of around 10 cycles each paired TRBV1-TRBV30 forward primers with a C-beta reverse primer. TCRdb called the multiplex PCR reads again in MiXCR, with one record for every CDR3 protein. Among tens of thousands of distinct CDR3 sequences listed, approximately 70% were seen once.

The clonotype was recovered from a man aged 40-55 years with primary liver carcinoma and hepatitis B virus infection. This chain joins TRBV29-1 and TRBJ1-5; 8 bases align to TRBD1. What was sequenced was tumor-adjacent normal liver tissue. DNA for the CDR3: TGCAGCATTGGACAGGGCAATCTGCCCCAGCATTTT. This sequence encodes CSIGQGNLPQHF.